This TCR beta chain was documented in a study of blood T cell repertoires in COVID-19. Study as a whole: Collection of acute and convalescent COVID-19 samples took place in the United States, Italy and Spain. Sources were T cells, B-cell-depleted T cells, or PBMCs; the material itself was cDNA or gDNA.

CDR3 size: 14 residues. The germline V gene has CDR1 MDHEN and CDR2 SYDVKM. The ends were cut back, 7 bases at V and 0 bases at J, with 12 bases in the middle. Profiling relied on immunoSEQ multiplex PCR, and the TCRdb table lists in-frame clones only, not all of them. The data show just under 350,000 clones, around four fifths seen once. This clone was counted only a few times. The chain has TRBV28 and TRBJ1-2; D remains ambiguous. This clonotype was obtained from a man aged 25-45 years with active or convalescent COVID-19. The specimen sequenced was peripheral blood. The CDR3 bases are TGTGCCAGCACCATTCGTACAGCTAACTATGGCTACACCTTC. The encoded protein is CASTIRTANYGYTF.